Below, one T cell receptor (beta chain) is given with its context. As yet, its antigen is unknown. The sample originates from a study of T cell responses to AZD1222 COVID-19 vaccine. Overall study results and limits: At 160-218 and 743-854, vaccine-associated CD4 TCRs were dominant, and they spanned spike. Clonal diversity may have been underestimated, and the donors were mostly white British, with more females than males.

The data were produced by immunoSEQ multiplex PCR, yet TCRdb's version contains in-frame clones alone and is incomplete. Of 240,000 or so clones listed, 85% to 95% are singletons. Per germline, CDR1 MNHEY and CDR2 SVGAGI. This CDR3 has 15 residues. Between the trimmed V and J ends, which lost 6 bases and 0 bases, there was a span of 12 bases. The chain uses TRBV6-5 and TRBJ1-3; D is uncertain. The sequence came from an adult in good health. The material sequenced was peripheral blood, taken on day 0 of AZD1222 vaccination. The CDR3 here is CASRDGSLSGNTIYF. CDR3 bases: TGTGCCAGCAGAGACGGGTCCCTCTCTGGAAACACCATATATTTT.